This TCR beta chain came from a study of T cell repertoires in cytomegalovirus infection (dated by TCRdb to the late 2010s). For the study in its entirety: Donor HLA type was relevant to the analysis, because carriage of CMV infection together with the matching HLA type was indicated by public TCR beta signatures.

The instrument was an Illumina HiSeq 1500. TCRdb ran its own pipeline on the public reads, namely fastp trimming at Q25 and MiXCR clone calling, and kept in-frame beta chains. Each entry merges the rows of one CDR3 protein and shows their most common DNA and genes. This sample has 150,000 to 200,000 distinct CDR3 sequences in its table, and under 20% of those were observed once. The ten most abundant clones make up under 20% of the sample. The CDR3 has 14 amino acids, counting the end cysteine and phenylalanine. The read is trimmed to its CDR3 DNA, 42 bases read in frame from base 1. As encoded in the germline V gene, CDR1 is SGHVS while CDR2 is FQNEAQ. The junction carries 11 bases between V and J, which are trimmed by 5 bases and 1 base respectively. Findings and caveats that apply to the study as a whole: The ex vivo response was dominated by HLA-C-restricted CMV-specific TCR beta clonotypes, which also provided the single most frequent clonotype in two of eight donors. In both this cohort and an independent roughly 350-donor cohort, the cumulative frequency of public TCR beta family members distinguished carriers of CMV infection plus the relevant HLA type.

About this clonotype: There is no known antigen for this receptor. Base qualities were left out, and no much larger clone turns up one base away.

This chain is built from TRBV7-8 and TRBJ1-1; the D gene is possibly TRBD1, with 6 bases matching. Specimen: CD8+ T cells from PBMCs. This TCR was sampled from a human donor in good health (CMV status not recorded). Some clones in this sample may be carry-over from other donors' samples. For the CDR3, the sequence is CASSTPGANTEAFF. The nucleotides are TGTGCCAGCAGCACCCCGGGGGCGAACACTGAAGCTTTCTTT.